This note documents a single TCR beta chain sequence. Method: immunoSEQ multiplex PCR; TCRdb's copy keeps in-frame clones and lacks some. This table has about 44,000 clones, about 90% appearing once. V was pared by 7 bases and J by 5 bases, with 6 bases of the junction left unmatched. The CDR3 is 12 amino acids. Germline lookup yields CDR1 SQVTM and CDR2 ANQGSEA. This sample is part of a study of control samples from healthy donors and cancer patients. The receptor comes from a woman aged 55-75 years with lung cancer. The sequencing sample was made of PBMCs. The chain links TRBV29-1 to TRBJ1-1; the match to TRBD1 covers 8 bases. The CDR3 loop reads CSGGQGGTEAFF. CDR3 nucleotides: TGCAGCGGTGGACAGGGAGGGACTGAAGCTTTCTTT.